Listed here are 29 T cell receptor beta chains from one sample, sequenced in a study of Graves' ophthalmopathy and Graves' hyperthyroidism. RNA transcripts were the template, and TCR beta CDR3 regions were amplified from them. HTBI primers were employed in first-round RT-PCR, then a second-round multiplex PCR followed. In TCRdb, the multiplex PCR reads were re-called with MiXCR into one record per CDR3 protein. The data show 350,000 to 400,000 distinct CDR3 sequences, 15% seen once. The sequenced material came from peripheral blood. These receptors all come from a woman under 30 with stable Graves' hyperthyroidism.

At least ten counts were recorded for this clonotype. V is TRBV6-1 and J is TRBJ2-3; 10 nucleotides match TRBD2. CDR1 and CDR2 from the germline V gene are MNHNS and SASEGT. The CDR3 totals 15 residues. V was pared by 7 bases and J by 6 bases, with 10 bases of the junction left unmatched. The CDR3 here is CASTPSGGAWDTQYF. The CDR3, as DNA: TGTGCCAGCACCCCCAGCGGGGGGGCTTGGGATACGCAGTATTTT.

This clonotype appeared many times. The chain is built from TRBV6-5 and TRBJ1-2, with no clear D. Trimming took off 7 bases at V and 0 bases at J, with 12 bases between the two ends. The CDR3 spans 14 residues. Germline V gives CDR1 MNHEY, CDR2 SVGAGI. The CDR3 DNA reads TGTGCCAGCACCAAAGCCAGCTCTAACTATGGCTACACCTTC. Protein: CASTKASSNYGYTF.

In its sample, this clonotype was seen once. The V and J genes are TRBV11-2 and TRBJ1-5, with TRBD1 as a possible D gene (6 bases). Germline CDR1 and CDR2: SGHAT and FQNNGV. The CDR3 spans 13 residues. The V and J ends lost 1 base and 8 bases respectively, with 9 bases between them. CDR3 sequence: CASSLVTGKPQHF. The CDR3 DNA reads TGTGCCAGCAGCTTAGTTACAGGGAAGCCCCAGCATTTT.

This clonotype was counted ten times or more. The chain links TRBV29-1 to TRBJ2-7; D is undetermined. V lost 7 bases, J lost 2 bases, and 12 bases lay in between. CDR3 length: 12 residues. The V gene's germline CDR1 is SQVTM and CDR2 ANQGSEA. CDR3 in DNA: TGCAGCGCCGCGGTGGATACCTACGAGCAGTACTTC. Amino acids: CSAAVDTYEQYF.

This clonotype was seen ten or more times. The chain uses TRBV14 and TRBJ1-2, with 8 bases that match TRBD1. The CDR3 totals 15 residues. Trimming removed 3 bases from V and 8 bases from J; junction bases left unmatched: 11. Germline V gives CDR1 SGHDN, CDR2 FVKESK. The chain's CDR3 is CASSHGTGPAGGYTF. The CDR3 nucleotides read TGTGCCAGCAGCCATGGGACAGGCCCCGCGGGCGGCTACACCTTC.

As regards this clonotype: This may stem from a read error, because a much larger clone lies one nucleotide away. J is TRBJ1-2 and V is TRBV6-1; D possibly corresponds to TRBD1 (6 bases). Trimming shortened V by 2 bases and J by 4 bases, and 8 bases separated the two germline ends. Germline values: CDR1 MNHNS, CDR2 SASEGT. The CDR3 loop spans 13 amino acids. CDR3 sequence reads: CASSEQGSYGYTF. CDR3 coding DNA: TGTGCCAGCAGTGAACAGGGGAGCTATGGCTACACCTTC.

This clonotype showed up many times. The rearrangement joins TRBV7-2 to TRBJ1-1; 7 bases are shared with TRBD1. Germline assignment: CDR1 SGHTA and CDR2 FQGNSA. J was trimmed by 11 bases and V by 5 bases; bases with no gene match: 11. CDR3 size: 13 residues. This chain's CDR3 is CASSARQGSYAFF. CDR3 sequence (DNA): TGTGCCAGCAGCGCACGACAGGGAAGTTATGCTTTCTTT.

This clonotype was recorded many times. The V gene is TRBV12-3 or TRBV12-4, the J gene TRBJ1-1, with no clear D. V lost 1 base, J lost 0 bases, and 6 bases lay in between. CDR3 length: 14 residues. The CDR3 protein is CASSLGPLNTEAFF. In DNA, the CDR3 is TGTGCCAGCAGTTTAGGGCCATTGAACACTGAAGCTTTCTTT.

There are many counts of this clonotype. The CDR3 spells CASSWRETQYF. CDR3 coding DNA: TGCGCCAGCAGCTGGAGAGAGACCCAGTACTTC. The chain joins TRBV5-1 to TRBJ2-5; D uncertain. Germline assignment: CDR1 SGHRS and CDR2 YFSETQ. The CDR3 sequence is 11 residues long. V was shortened by 3 bases and J by 4 bases, with 4 bases between the two germline ends. Full variable domain (rest looked up from reference TRBV5-1 and TRBJ2-5): KAGVTQTPRYLIKTRGQQVTLSCSPISGHRSVSWYQQTPGQGLQFLFEYFSETQRNKGNFPGRFSGRQFSNSRSEMNVSTLELGDSALYLCASSWRETQYFGPGTRLLVL.

This clonotype came up many times. The chain couples TRBV7-9 to TRBJ1-2; the D is unclear. Trimming removed 5 bases at V and 8 bases at J, with 15 bases between. This CDR3 is built from 13 residues. Germline values: CDR1 SEHNR, CDR2 FQNEAQ (reference sequence). CDR3 sequence reads: CASSPSGGPGYTF. The CDR3 nucleotides are TGTGCCAGCAGCCCCTCCGGTGGTCCGGGCTACACCTTC. The full variable domain, rest sourced from reference TRBV7-9 and TRBJ1-2, is DTGVSQNPRHKITKRGQNVTFRCDPISEHNRLYWYRQTLGQGPEFLTYFQNEAQLEKSRLLSDRFSAERPKGSFSTLEIQRTEQGDSAMYLCASSPSGGPGYTFGSGTRLTVV.

In its sample, this clonotype was seen many times. The chain uses TRBV2 and TRBJ2-6, with 11 positions matching TRBD2. Germline V gene sequence: CDR1 SNHLY, CDR2 FYNNEI. The CDR3 extends over 18 amino acids. The V gene end was trimmed by 4 bases and the J gene end by 2 bases; junction bases not matched to a gene: 7. The CDR3: CASSGLSGGAAGANVLTF. The CDR3 nucleotides are TGTGCCAGCAGTGGCCTTAGCGGGGGGGCCGCTGGGGCCAACGTCCTGACTTTC.

The V gene is TRBV6-2 or TRBV6-3, the J gene TRBJ2-2; D is possibly TRBD1 or TRBD2 (6 bases each). The CDR3 is 17 amino acids. Between the trimmed V and J ends, which lost 6 bases and 7 bases, there was a span of 24 bases. CDR1 is MNHEY, CDR2 SVGEGT, per germline. The CDR3 spells CASSPVGGGGYGGELFF. CDR3 DNA: TGTGCCAGCAGCCCTGTTGGTGGAGGGGGTTACGGCGGGGAGCTGTTTTTT.

This clonotype was counted at least ten times. V gene TRBV3-1 combines with J gene TRBJ2-5; D gene unclear. Trimming left V 0 bases short and J 10 bases short, with 6 bases between. Germline V gene sequence: CDR1 LGHDT, CDR2 YNNKEL (reference sequence). The CDR3 totals 11 residues. The CDR3 sequence is CASSQETGQYF. The CDR3 DNA reads as TGTGCCAGCAGCCAAGAAACGGGCCAGTACTTC.

The CDR3 is CASSPGQGAVTEAFF. For the CDR3, the DNA is TGTGCCAGCTCACCCGGACAGGGGGCGGTCACTGAAGCTTTCTTT. The chain couples TRBV18 to TRBJ1-1; 11 bases are a match to TRBD1. The germline V gene encodes CDR1 KGHSH and CDR2 LQKENI. The CDR3 runs to 15 residues. V gave up 3 bases and J gave up 4 bases; unmatched junction bases: 4.

Concerning this clonotype: This sequence may be a read error, since a much larger clone differs from it by one base. The gene calls are TRBV7-6 and TRBJ2-7, with a tentative D call TRBD2 (7 bases). This CDR3 spans 14 amino acids. Trimming removed 0 bases from V and 5 bases from J, with 11 bases in between. Germline V gene lookup returns CDR1 SGHVS and CDR2 FNYEAQ. The chain's CDR3 is CASSLAGGLDEQYV. The CDR3 DNA reads as TGTGCCAGCAGCTTAGCGGGGGGGCTGGACGAGCAGTACGTC.

The chain has TRBV5-1 and TRBJ2-2, with TRBD1 matching 8 bases. The CDR3 extends over 15 amino acids. CDR1 SGHRS and CDR2 YFSETQ come from the germline V gene. V shed 4 bases and J 5 bases; nucleotides not matched to a gene: 7. The CDR3 DNA reads TGCGCCAGCAGCACGACAGGGGTCGGGACCGGGGAGCTGTTTTTT. Protein: CASSTTGVGTGELFF.

This clonotype was counted many times. V gene TRBV13 combines with J gene TRBJ2-7; 9 bases line up with TRBD2. The germline CDR1 and CDR2 sequences are PRHDT and FYEKMQ (reference sequence). The ends lost 5 bases at V and 0 bases at J; junction bases unmatched: 14. The length of the CDR3 is 18 residues. The CDR3 sequence: CASSPRRLLAGISYEQYF. As DNA, the CDR3 is TGTGCCAGCAGCCCTAGGCGCCTTCTAGCGGGGATCTCCTACGAGCAGTACTTC.

Turning to this clonotype: Being one base from a much bigger clone, this may be a read error. This chain links TRBV3-1 with TRBJ2-7; a weak D match, TRBD2 (5 bases). Trimming stripped 3 bases from V and 2 bases from J, with 5 bases between. The CDR3 runs 12 residues. CDR1 is LGHDT and CDR2 is YNNKEL in the germline V gene (reference sequence). The CDR3 nucleotides are TGTGCCAGCAGCCAGGAGGCCTACGAGCAGTACTTC. Protein sequence: CASSQEAYEQYF.

This chain links TRBV7-2 with TRBJ2-7; D unresolved. The V gene lost 2 bases and the J gene lost 3 bases, with 14 bases spanning the gap. CDR1 and CDR2 from the germline V gene are SGHTA and FQGNSA. This CDR3 region has 15 residues. DNA of the CDR3: TGTGCCAGCAGCTTATCGGCAGGCCTAAACTACGAGCAGTACTTC. It specifies CASSLSAGLNYEQYF.

This clonotype was counted many times. The chain joins TRBV12-5 to TRBJ1-1; D ambiguous. CDR3 length: 13 amino acids. Germline V gene data show CDR1 as LGHNT and CDR2 as FRNRAP. V was shortened by 0 bases and J by 8 bases, with 10 bases between the two germline ends. CDR3 protein: CASGLVRGREAFF. The CDR3 nucleotides are TGTGCTAGTGGTTTGGTAAGAGGGAGGGAAGCTTTCTTT.

This clonotype has a count of ten or more. The chain is built from TRBV10-3 and TRBJ1-6; a possible D gene is TRBD1 (5 bases). This CDR3 has 14 amino acids. Germline CDR1 is ENHRY and CDR2 is SYGVKD. V was shortened by 8 bases and J by 6 bases, with 14 bases between the two germline ends. CDR3 in DNA: TGTGCCATCCGGCGTGAGGGGCCTAATTCACCCCTCCACTTT. Encoded protein: CAIRREGPNSPLHF.

The DNA for the CDR3 is TGTGCCAGCAGCCCCCGGACAGTAGTGGGGGGCTACACCTTC. This codes for CASSPRTVVGGYTF. The chain couples TRBV11-2 to TRBJ1-2, with D possibly TRBD1 on 6 matching bases. Per germline, CDR1 SGHAT and CDR2 FQNNGV. Trimming took 5 bases from V and 8 from J, leaving 18 bases between them. The CDR3 is made up of 14 amino acids.

The table lists this clonotype with many counts. The chain joins TRBV6-5 to TRBJ1-5, with D possibly matching TRBD1 (5 bases). CDR1 and CDR2 from the germline V gene are MNHEY and SVGAGI. Trimming took off 0 bases at V and 0 bases at J, with 9 bases between the two ends. This CDR3 contains 16 residues. The CDR3 reads CASSYSSGISNQPQHF. The CDR3, as DNA: TGTGCCAGCAGTTACTCGTCAGGGATTAGCAATCAGCCCCAGCATTTT.

This clonotype was recorded many times. The genes are TRBV7-9 and TRBJ1-2, with TRBD1 identical over 7 bases. The CDR3 consists of 14 residues. CDR1 is SEHNR, CDR2 FQNEAQ, per germline (reference sequence). Trimming removed 5 bases from V and 3 bases from J; junction bases left unmatched: 6. DNA for the CDR3: TGTGCCAGCAGCGATAGGGACAGCCACTATGGCTACACCTTC. Protein sequence: CASSDRDSHYGYTF.

Comment on this clonotype: Possible read error: a much larger clone is one base away. This chain joins TRBV4-2 and TRBJ1-1, with D perhaps TRBD1 (6 bases). The germline V gene has CDR1 LGHNA and CDR2 YNFKEQ. CDR3 length: 14 amino acids. CDR3 region: CAGSLYRENTEAFF. The CDR3 DNA follows: TGTGCCGGCAGCCTATACAGGGAGAACACTGAAGCTTTCTTT.

This clonotype showed up just a few times. The rearrangement links TRBV3-1 to TRBJ1-1; TRBD1 matches 11 bases. J lost 6 bases, V lost 2 bases, and 5 bases had no gene match. The germline V gene encodes CDR1 LGHDT and CDR2 YNNKEL (reference sequence). This CDR3 has 15 residues. CDR3 coding DNA: TGTGCCAGCAGCCAATGGGGACAGGGGGAATCTGAAGCTTTCTTT. Translating it yields CASSQWGQGESEAFF.

Many counts were recorded for this clonotype. V gene TRBV20-1 combines with J gene TRBJ2-7, with 12 nucleotides matching TRBD2. V lost 2 bases to trimming and J lost 2 bases; unmatched junction nucleotides: 13. In germline, CDR1 is DFQATT, CDR2 SNEGSKA (reference sequence). This CDR3 has 18 amino acids. CDR3 in amino acids: CSARFASGGDRRAYEQYF. In DNA form, the CDR3 reads TGCAGTGCTAGATTTGCTAGCGGGGGGGATCGTAGGGCCTACGAGCAGTACTTC.

In its sample, this clonotype was seen many times. One end of the junction is discordant with germline, which a read error may explain. V and J are TRBV25-1 and TRBJ2-7; 7 positions match TRBD1. Germline V gene lookup returns CDR1 MGHDK and CDR2 SYGVNS. This CDR3 is 15 amino acids long. CDR3 DNA sequence: TGTGCCAGCAGTGTAAACCGGGACAGCTCCTACGAGCAGCACTTC. Its protein product is CASSVNRDSSYEQHF.

The sample holds many counts of this clonotype. The chain carries TRBV6-1 and TRBJ1-1, with TRBD1 as a possible D gene (5 bases). The germline V and J ends were trimmed by 6 bases and 3 bases, with 11 bases remaining between them. The CDR3 runs 13 residues. Germline V lookup: CDR1 MNHNS, CDR2 SASEGT. The CDR3 is CASRGPRDTEAFF. The CDR3 coding sequence is TGTGCCAGCAGGGGGCCCAGGGACACTGAAGCTTTCTTT.